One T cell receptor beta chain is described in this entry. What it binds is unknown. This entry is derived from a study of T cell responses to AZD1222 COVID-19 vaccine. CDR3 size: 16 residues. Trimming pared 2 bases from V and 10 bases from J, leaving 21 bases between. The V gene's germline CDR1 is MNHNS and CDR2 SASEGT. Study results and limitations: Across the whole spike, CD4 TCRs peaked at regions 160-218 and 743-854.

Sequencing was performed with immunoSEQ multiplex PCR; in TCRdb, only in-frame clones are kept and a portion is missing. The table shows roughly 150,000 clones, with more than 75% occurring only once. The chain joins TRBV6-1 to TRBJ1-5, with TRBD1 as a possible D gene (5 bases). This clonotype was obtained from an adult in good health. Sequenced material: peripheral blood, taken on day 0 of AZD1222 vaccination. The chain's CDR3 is CASSETSGQKIQPQHF. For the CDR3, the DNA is TGTGCCAGCAGTGAAACCTCCGGACAAAAGATACAACCCCAGCATTTT.